This passage covers 20 T cell receptor beta chains from one sample sequenced in a study of shared clonotypes between healthy human individuals. Data came from immunoSEQ multiplex PCR; TCRdb stores just in-frame clones and leaves some out. The sample holds over 2 million clones, about 94% seen once. It was CD45RO-negative cells, positively selected for CCR7, that made up naive CD8 cells, with terminally differentiated effector memory CD45RA+ cells excluded. The specimen sequenced was naive CD8+ T cells sorted from blood. These receptors were obtained from a young man in good health.

J is TRBJ2-5 and V is TRBV6-5, with 8 bases lining up with TRBD1. Unmatched junction bases numbered 3, after V lost 2 bases and J lost 4 bases. This CDR3 spans 14 amino acids. CDR1 is MNHEY, CDR2 SVGAGI, per germline. The CDR3 loop is CASSYVQGGETQYF. The CDR3 nucleotides read TGTGCCAGCAGTTACGTACAGGGGGGAGAGACCCAGTACTTC.

The rearrangement links TRBV5-6 to TRBJ2-3; D might be TRBD2 (6 bases). Trimming took 4 bases from V and 4 from J, leaving 19 bases between them. Germline CDR1 SGHDT, CDR2 YYEEEE. The CDR3 loop spans 16 amino acids. The CDR3 DNA sequence: TGTGCCAGCAGCGAAACTAGCTCGGGAGCGGCAGATACGCAGTATTTT. This gives the protein CASSETSSGAADTQYF.

This clone was observed once. For the CDR3, the DNA is TGTGCCAGCAGCTTATCGGGGTTCCACGAGCAGTACTTC. Amino acids: CASSLSGFHEQYF. J is TRBJ2-7 and V is TRBV7-9; TRBD2 might be the D (5 bases). CDR3 size: 13 residues. Germline V gene data show CDR1 as SEHNR and CDR2 as FQNEAQ (reference sequence). Between the trimmed V and J ends, which lost 2 bases and 5 bases, there was a span of 10 bases.

The chain uses TRBV6-1 and TRBJ1-5; D gene unclear. The CDR3 sequence is 12 residues long. Trimming shortened V by 8 bases and J by 4 bases, and 9 bases separated the two germline ends. Looked up from germline, CDR1 is MNHNS and CDR2 is SASEGT. The CDR3 DNA follows: TGTGCCAGCGCGGACCTTAATCAGCCCCAGCATTTT. It translates to CASADLNQPQHF.

About this clone itself: It is likely a read error, because the conserved phenylalanine at the end of the CDR3 is missing. Because the CDR3's place on the DNA is in doubt, the DNA is left out and the CDR3 is given as listed by TCRdb. Here the CDR3 reads CASSLGRLARTI. The chain joins TRBV13 to TRBJ2-3. The CDR3 is 12 residues long, counting both termini. Germline assignment: CDR1 PRHDT and CDR2 FYEKMQ (reference sequence).

The chain carries TRBV2 and TRBJ2-7; 12 bases are shared with TRBD2. With V trimmed by 6 bases and J by 5 bases, 11 bases remained unmatched. The CDR3 is 16 amino acids. Germline CDR1 reads SNHLY; CDR2 reads FYNNEI. CDR3 DNA sequence: TGTGCCAGCAGAGAAACTAGCGGGGGGTTCCCCGACGAGCAGTACTTC. Its protein is CASRETSGGFPDEQYF.

V gene TRBV7-8 combines with J gene TRBJ2-7; D ambiguous. The CDR3 consists of 15 residues. Per the germline V gene, CDR1 is SGHVS and CDR2 is FQNEAQ. The ends were cut back, 0 bases at V and 3 bases at J, with 12 bases in the middle. The CDR3, as DNA: TGTGCCAGCAGCTTAGCGGATGGACGCCGCTACGAGCAGTACTTC. It yields the protein CASSLADGRRYEQYF.

This clone occurred a few times. The genes are TRBV7-9 and TRBJ1-6; D unresolved. V was cut by 4 bases and J by 5 bases, with 12 bases left in between. Per the germline V gene, CDR1 is SEHNR and CDR2 is FQNEAQ (reference sequence). The CDR3 loop spans 15 amino acids. CDR3 region: CASSYSVGDNSPLHF. The DNA for the CDR3 is TGTGCCAGCAGCTACTCGGTTGGAGATAATTCACCCCTCCACTTT. The entire variable domain, with the rest obtained from reference TRBV7-9 and TRBJ1-6, is as follows: DTGVSQNPRHKITKRGQNVTFRCDPISEHNRLYWYRQTLGQGPEFLTYFQNEAQLEKSRLLSDRFSAERPKGSFSTLEIQRTEQGDSAMYLCASSYSVGDNSPLHFGNGTRLTVT.

The chain carries TRBV27 and TRBJ1-2, with D uncertain. The CDR3 totals 13 residues. Trimming removed 2 bases from V and 2 bases from J, with 6 bases in between. The germline V gene encodes CDR1 MNHEY and CDR2 SMNVEV (reference sequence). DNA of the CDR3: TGTGCCAGCAGTTTAAATCTGAACTATGGCTACACCTTC. It yields the protein CASSLNLNYGYTF.

This chain links TRBV5-8 with TRBJ2-1; D call uncertain. The V end lost 4 bases, the J end lost 0 bases, and 17 bases lay between the germline ends. The germline gives CDR1 SGHTS, CDR2 YDEGEE. CDR3 length equals 17 residues. CDR3 sequence: CASSPILSWSSYNEQFF. CDR3 nucleotides: TGTGCCAGCAGCCCAATCCTGAGCTGGTCCTCCTACAATGAGCAGTTCTTC.

The J gene is TRBJ2-7, the V gene TRBV6-5, with TRBD1 identical over 7 bases. Trimming at V came to 2 bases and at J to 1 base, leaving 5 bases not matched to a gene. This CDR3 region has 15 residues. Germline V gene data show CDR1 as MNHEY and CDR2 as SVGAGI. The CDR3 nucleotides read TGTGCCAGCAGTTACAACCCGACAGGGTCCTACGAGCAGTACTTC. The encoded protein is CASSYNPTGSYEQYF.

The chain joins TRBV19 to TRBJ2-1; D may match TRBD1 or TRBD2 (5 bases each). CDR1 LNHDA and CDR2 SQIVND come from the germline V gene (reference sequence). Trimming stripped 7 bases from V and 2 bases from J, with 15 bases between. The CDR3 extends over 15 amino acids. The CDR3 region is CASTAGQGPYNEQFF. CDR3 coding DNA: TGTGCCAGTACCGCCGGGCAGGGACCCTACAATGAGCAGTTCTTC.

This chain connects TRBV15 to TRBJ2-2; D remains ambiguous. The CDR3 sequence is 12 residues long. V dropped 3 bases and J dropped 6 bases, with 5 bases sitting between them. Germline V CDR1 and CDR2: LNHNV, YYDKDF (reference sequence). The CDR3 sequence is CATSSEAGELFF. CDR3 nucleotide sequence: TGTGCCACCAGCAGTGAAGCCGGGGAGCTGTTTTTT. Full variable domain (remainder filled in from reference TRBV15 and TRBJ2-2): DAMVIQNPRYQVTQFGKPVTLSCSQTLNHNVMYWYQQKSSQAPKLLFHYYDKDFNNEADTPDNFQSRRPNTSFCFLDIRSPGLGDTAMYLCATSSEAGELFFGEGSRLTVL.

Points on this clone: Other DNA sequences in this specimen translate into the identical CDR3. The rearrangement links TRBV29-1 to TRBJ1-2; D not certain. CDR1 and CDR2 from the germline V gene are SQVTM and ANQGSEA. The CDR3 contains 11 residues. V was shortened by 4 bases and J by 0 bases, with 3 bases between the two germline ends. CDR3 residues: CSVGSNYGYTF. Here the CDR3 DNA reads TGCAGCGTTGGGTCTAACTATGGCTACACCTTC.

The chain is built from TRBV28 and TRBJ1-1; D perhaps matches TRBD1 (5 bases). Trimming left V 7 bases short and J 3 bases short, with 18 bases between. Per the germline V gene, CDR1 is MDHEN and CDR2 is SYDVKM. The CDR3 covers 15 residues. The CDR3 is CASKSGTEGDTEAFF. The CDR3 region has the DNA TGTGCCAGCAAATCCGGGACCGAAGGGGACACTGAAGCTTTCTTT.

Of note for this clone: At the DNA level, this CDR3 is encoded by other sequences in the same sample as well. The chain links TRBV13 to TRBJ2-5; D gene uncertain. Trimming took 1 base from V and 3 from J, leaving 6 bases between them. Germline V CDR1 and CDR2: PRHDT, FYEKMQ (reference sequence). The CDR3 consists of 13 residues. CDR3 in amino acids: CASSLDPEETQYF. The CDR3 nucleotides read TGTGCCAGCAGCTTAGACCCGGAAGAGACCCAGTACTTC.

The genes are TRBV13 and TRBJ2-7, with D possibly TRBD1 on 6 matching bases. The CDR3 length is 13 residues. Germline CDR1 is PRHDT and CDR2 is FYEKMQ (reference sequence). V lost 7 bases, J lost 0 bases, and 10 bases lay in between. DNA for the CDR3: TGTGCCAGCACTGGGACACCCTCCTACGAGCAGTACTTC. Translating it yields CASTGTPSYEQYF.

CDR3 protein: CASSSRRVGEEANYGYTF. DNA for the CDR3: TGTGCCAGCAGTTCCCGAAGGGTGGGCGAAGAAGCTAACTATGGCTACACCTTC. The V and J genes are TRBV27 and TRBJ1-2; D is unresolved. The CDR3 is 18 residues long. Germline lookup yields CDR1 MNHEY and CDR2 SMNVEV (reference sequence). With 4 bases removed from V and 0 bases from J, the gap between germline ends came to 21 bases.

The chain links TRBV2 to TRBJ2-5; the match to TRBD2 covers 16 bases. Germline CDR1 reads SNHLY; CDR2 reads FYNNEI. The trim removed 4 bases at V and 5 bases at J, leaving 13 bases unmatched. The CDR3 has 19 residues. CDR3 bases: TGTGCCAGCAGTGTCATCTCCGGGACTAGCGGGGGGGCCGGGGAGACCCAGTACTTC. Its translation: CASSVISGTSGGAGETQYF.

The rearrangement links TRBV7-9 to TRBJ2-5, with 8 bases fitting TRBD2. V was clipped by 3 bases and J by 5 bases; unmatched bases: 11. This CDR3 contains 16 residues. Germline loops: CDR1 SEHNR, CDR2 FQNEAQ (reference sequence). CDR3 nucleotides: TGTGCCAGCAGCTTTGGCCCGGGACTAGGGGTGGAGACCCAGTACTTC. Amino acid sequence: CASSFGPGLGVETQYF.